This is a list of T cell receptor beta chains from one sample in a study of T cell responses to AZD1222 COVID-19 vaccine. Only in-frame clones appear in the TCRdb table, and some are missing; sequencing was by immunoSEQ multiplex PCR. The sample yields more than 90,000 clones, about 88% seen once. The specimen comprised peripheral blood, sampled 28 days after the second AZD1222 dose. The receptors stem from an adult who received the AZD1222 COVID-19 vaccine. CDR3s include the opening cysteine and the closing phenylalanine or tryptophan.

v_gene: TRBV3-1/TRBV3-2; j_gene: TRBJ2-1; CDR3aa: CASSPLEGGNEQFF
v_gene: TRBV11-3; j_gene: TRBJ2-7; CDR3aa: CASSLDRQGIEQYF
v_gene: TRBV6-2/TRBV6-3; j_gene: TRBJ1-2; CDR3aa: CASSPGTGRSLPSASGYTF
v_gene: TRBV5-1; j_gene: TRBJ1-1; CDR3aa: CASSLVAGSATEAFF
v_gene: TRBV2; j_gene: TRBJ1-5; CDR3aa: CASTVTGDQPQHF
v_gene: TRBV4-3; j_gene: TRBJ1-6; CDR3aa: CASSEGPGDPYNSPLHF
v_gene: TRBV4-1; j_gene: TRBJ2-2; CDR3aa: CASSQASGKNTGELFF
v_gene: TRBV19; j_gene: TRBJ1-3; CDR3aa: CASTKQGIGNTIYF
v_gene: TRBV9; j_gene: TRBJ2-1; CDR3aa: CASSPGRLAGGGPHNEQFF
v_gene: TRBV21-1; j_gene: TRBJ2-2; CDR3aa: CASIDRGRVTGELFF
v_gene: TRBV7-2; j_gene: TRBJ2-2; CDR3aa: CASSLVGGRYTGELFF
v_gene: TRBV5-1; j_gene: TRBJ2-1; CDR3aa: CASSSSRNEQFF
v_gene: TRBV9; j_gene: TRBJ2-1; CDR3aa: CASSPWENRASFF
v_gene: TRBV7-8; j_gene: TRBJ2-7; CDR3aa: CASRWSLDRGGEQYF
v_gene: TRBV5-4; j_gene: TRBJ1-2; CDR3aa: CASSLVGGYGYTF
v_gene: TRBV6-2/TRBV6-3; j_gene: TRBJ1-3; CDR3aa: CASSGGQASGNTIYF
v_gene: TRBV27; j_gene: TRBJ1-4; CDR3aa: CASSLWGGKLFF
v_gene: TRBV10-3; j_gene: TRBJ2-7; CDR3aa: CATDRDRPSYEQYF
v_gene: TRBV9; j_gene: TRBJ2-7; CDR3aa: CASSVGIGGREQYF
v_gene: TRBV28; j_gene: TRBJ1-3; CDR3aa: CASSLWAAGNTIYF
v_gene: TRBV27; j_gene: TRBJ2-3; CDR3aa: CASSGLASGDTQYF
v_gene: TRBV1; j_gene: TRBJ2-7; CDR3aa: CTSSQGRLALYEQYF
v_gene: TRBV6-6; j_gene: TRBJ1-3; CDR3aa: CASTREGRNTIYF
v_gene: TRBV19; j_gene: TRBJ1-1; CDR3aa: CASSILSHRGPNTEAFF
v_gene: TRBV25-1; j_gene: TRBJ1-6; CDR3aa: CASSRAGNSPLHF
v_gene: TRBV7-3; j_gene: TRBJ2-1; CDR3aa: CASSVRGLAGGSSYNEQFF
v_gene: TRBV6-5; j_gene: TRBJ1-5; CDR3aa: CASKTNSNQPQHF
v_gene: TRBV6-1; j_gene: TRBJ1-6; CDR3aa: CASSAVRGSAGSPLHF
v_gene: TRBV29-1; j_gene: TRBJ2-3; CDR3aa: CSVAGTGQTDTQYF
v_gene: TRBV12-5; j_gene: TRBJ2-2; CDR3aa: CASGLGSNTGELFF
v_gene: TRBV28; j_gene: TRBJ1-1; CDR3aa: CASSLLTGRDTEAFF
v_gene: TRBV29-1; j_gene: TRBJ1-3; CDR3aa: CSVGPGSGNTIYF